Following are 14 T cell receptor beta chains from one sample sequenced in a study of T cells in Graves' hyperthyroidism and ophthalmopathy. Amplification targeted TCR beta CDR3 regions from RNA transcripts. The HTBI primer set was used in a first-round RT-PCR of the TCR CDR3. In TCRdb, the multiplex PCR reads were re-called with MiXCR into one record per CDR3 protein. The table has over 500,000 distinct CDR3 sequences, about 45% seen once; the top ten hold 44%. The source material was peripheral blood or thyroid tissue (not recorded which). These TCRs come from an adult woman with Graves' disease, either hyperthyroidism or ophthalmopathy (not recorded which).

V and J are TRBV7-2 and TRBJ2-5; D possibly uses TRBD1 or TRBD2 (5 bases each). Germline loops: CDR1 SGHTA, CDR2 FQGNSA. This CDR3 contains 13 residues. V lost 6 bases and J lost 5, with 13 bases in between. CDR3 nucleotide sequence: TGTGCCAGCAGTTACCGGGACGGTGAGACCCAGTACTTC. It yields the protein CASSYRDGETQYF.

The sample holds a few counts of this clonotype. CDR3 bases: TGTGCCAGCAGCGTCTGGGGGCTAACAAACACCGGGGAGCTGTTTTTT. Its translation is CASSVWGLTNTGELFF. V is TRBV27 and J is TRBJ2-2; TRBD1 is a possible D gene (6 bases). There are 16 residues in the CDR3. Looked up from germline, CDR1 is MNHEY and CDR2 is SMNVEV (reference sequence). V shed 6 bases and J shed 2 bases, with 16 bases lying between them.

The sample holds a few counts of this clonotype. The CDR3 region has the DNA TGTGCCAGCAGGGAAGGGTGGCGGAACACTGAAGCTTTCTTT. It is translated as CASREGWRNTEAFF. The chain is built from TRBV28 and TRBJ1-1; D is unresolved. There are 14 residues in the CDR3. V shed 6 bases and J shed 1 base, with 12 bases lying between them. CDR1 and CDR2 from the germline V gene are MDHEN and SYDVKM.

The sample holds many counts of this clonotype. The chain combines TRBV7-2 with TRBJ1-5, with TRBD1 matching over 8 bases. CDR1 is SGHTA, CDR2 FQGNSA, per germline. CDR3 length equals 15 residues. The junction had 4 bases not matched to a gene; V was cut back by 0 bases and J by 6 bases. The CDR3 coding sequence is TGTGCCAGCAGCTTAGCGTCAGGGGGCGGTCAGCCCCAGCATTTT. It translates to CASSLASGGGQPQHF.

This clonotype was counted ten times or more. At one end the junction does not follow the germline gene, possibly because of a read error. The chain combines TRBV29-1 with TRBJ2-7; a weak D match, TRBD2 (5 bases). CDR1 is SQVTM, CDR2 ANQGSEA, per germline. The CDR3 runs to 12 residues. The CDR3 is CSVEVGGESQNF. The CDR3 DNA sequence: TGCAGCGTTGAAGTCGGTGGGGAGTCCCAGAACTTC.

CDR3 residues: CASSAADRNTEAFF. DNA of the CDR3: TGTGCCAGCAGCGCAGCGGACAGGAACACTGAAGCTTTCTTT. V gene TRBV14 combines with J gene TRBJ1-1, with D possibly matching TRBD1 (6 bases). Trimming stripped 5 bases from V and 1 base from J, with 11 bases between. From germline, CDR1 is SGHDN and CDR2 FVKESK. The CDR3 runs 14 residues.

The rearrangement joins TRBV20-1 to TRBJ1-1; maybe TRBD1 (6 bases). Germline lookup yields CDR1 DFQATT and CDR2 SNEGSKA (reference sequence). Trimming left V 7 bases short and J 5 bases short, with 17 bases between. This CDR3 is 13 amino acids long. The CDR3 coding sequence is TGCAGTGGAGAAAACAGGGCTGGGACTGAAGCTTTCTTT. It translates to CSGENRAGTEAFF.

In its sample, this clonotype was seen many times. The chain uses TRBV20-1 and TRBJ2-5; 7 bases align to TRBD2. Germline CDR1 and CDR2: DFQATT and SNEGSKA (reference sequence). V shed 2 bases, J shed 0 bases, and the junction held 9 bases outside the gene matches. The CDR3 consists of 16 residues. The CDR3, as DNA: TGCAGTGCTAGACGGACTCCCGGGGGGTACCAAGAGACCCAGTACTTC. It translates to CSARRTPGGYQETQYF.

With respect to this clonotype: At one end the junction does not follow the germline gene, possibly because of a read error. V usage is TRBV15 and J usage is TRBJ2-7; a weak D match, TRBD1 (6 bases). The germline gives CDR1 LNHNV, CDR2 YYDKDF (reference sequence). This CDR3 is built from 16 residues. The DNA for the CDR3 is TGTGCCGCCAGCAGCCCACGGGACACCCTCTCCTACGAGCAGTACTTC. It translates to CAASSPRDTLSYEQYF.

The chain carries TRBV7-2 and TRBJ1-5; D not resolved. The ends were cut back, 5 bases at V and 3 bases at J, with 8 bases in the middle. Germline loops: CDR1 SGHTA, CDR2 FQGNSA. This CDR3 has 13 residues. The CDR3 nucleotides are TGTGCCAGCAGCCCCTCGGCCAATCAGCCCCAGCATTTT. Translating gives CASSPSANQPQHF.

There are many counts of this clonotype. The chain carries TRBV24-1 and TRBJ2-2; D is possibly TRBD1 or TRBD2 (5 bases each). V dropped 4 bases and J dropped 6 bases, with 14 bases sitting between them. Per the germline V gene, CDR1 is KGHDR and CDR2 is SFDVKD. The CDR3 has 15 amino acids. The CDR3 sequence is CATSEGLRGAGELFF. DNA for the CDR3: TGTGCCACCAGTGAGGGGCTCCGGGGTGCCGGGGAGCTGTTTTTT.

The rearrangement links TRBV7-2 to TRBJ2-7; 8 positions match TRBD2. The J call may be faulty, since TRBJ2-1 better matches the DNA end. The CDR3 length is 17 residues. CDR1 is SGHTA and CDR2 is FQGNSA in the germline V gene. The CDR3 protein is CASSLAQTSASYNEQFF. In DNA form, the CDR3 reads TGTGCCAGCAGCTTAGCACAGACTAGCGCGTCCTACAATGAGCAGTTCTTC.

V is TRBV6-2 or TRBV6-3 and J is TRBJ1-5; D is possibly TRBD1 (6 bases). V was shortened by 6 bases and J by 6 bases, with 21 bases between the two germline ends. This CDR3 has 16 amino acids. The germline CDR1 and CDR2 sequences are MNHEY and SVGEGT. CDR3 nucleotides: TGTGCCAGCAGGAGCGAGAAGAGGGGGTTCAGTCAGCCCCAGCATTTT. It specifies CASRSEKRGFSQPQHF.

This sequence joins TRBV29-1 and TRBJ2-7; 9 positions match TRBD1. The germline gives CDR1 SQVTM, CDR2 ANQGSEA. V was pared by 3 bases and J by 3 bases, with 9 bases of the junction left unmatched. The CDR3 runs 15 residues. The CDR3 coding sequence is TGCAGCGTTGAGGACCCGGGACAGGGAAACTACGAGCAGTACTTC. This codes for CSVEDPGQGNYEQYF.